Detailed here is one T cell receptor (beta chain). Only in-frame clones appear in the TCRdb table, and some are missing; sequencing was by immunoSEQ multiplex PCR. The sample holds tens of thousands of clones, over 65% seen once. Trimming removed 1 base at V and 2 bases at J, with 9 bases between. Germline CDR1 reads SGHTS; CDR2 reads YDEGEE. This CDR3 spans 14 amino acids. This specimen comes from a study of blood T cell repertoires in COVID-19. On the study more broadly: The United States, Italy and Spain were the sources of the acute and convalescent COVID-19 samples. PBMCs, B-cell-depleted T cells, or T cells were the source of the cDNA or gDNA that made up the material.

This TCR was recovered from a man aged 50 to 59 with active or convalescent COVID-19. Sequencing was carried out using peripheral blood. The rearrangement uses TRBV5-8 and TRBJ2-5; weak D call: TRBD1 (6 bases). The CDR3 DNA reads TGTGCCAGCAGCTTGACAGGGAGACAAGAGACCCAGTACTTC. Its translation is CASSLTGRQETQYF. Full variable domain (missing parts from reference TRBV5-8 and TRBJ2-5): EAGVTQSPTHLIKTRGQQATLRCSPISGHTSVYWYQQALGLGLQFLLWYDEGEERNRGNFPPRFSGRQFPNYSSELNVNALELEDSALYLCASSLTGRQETQYFGPGTRLLVL.